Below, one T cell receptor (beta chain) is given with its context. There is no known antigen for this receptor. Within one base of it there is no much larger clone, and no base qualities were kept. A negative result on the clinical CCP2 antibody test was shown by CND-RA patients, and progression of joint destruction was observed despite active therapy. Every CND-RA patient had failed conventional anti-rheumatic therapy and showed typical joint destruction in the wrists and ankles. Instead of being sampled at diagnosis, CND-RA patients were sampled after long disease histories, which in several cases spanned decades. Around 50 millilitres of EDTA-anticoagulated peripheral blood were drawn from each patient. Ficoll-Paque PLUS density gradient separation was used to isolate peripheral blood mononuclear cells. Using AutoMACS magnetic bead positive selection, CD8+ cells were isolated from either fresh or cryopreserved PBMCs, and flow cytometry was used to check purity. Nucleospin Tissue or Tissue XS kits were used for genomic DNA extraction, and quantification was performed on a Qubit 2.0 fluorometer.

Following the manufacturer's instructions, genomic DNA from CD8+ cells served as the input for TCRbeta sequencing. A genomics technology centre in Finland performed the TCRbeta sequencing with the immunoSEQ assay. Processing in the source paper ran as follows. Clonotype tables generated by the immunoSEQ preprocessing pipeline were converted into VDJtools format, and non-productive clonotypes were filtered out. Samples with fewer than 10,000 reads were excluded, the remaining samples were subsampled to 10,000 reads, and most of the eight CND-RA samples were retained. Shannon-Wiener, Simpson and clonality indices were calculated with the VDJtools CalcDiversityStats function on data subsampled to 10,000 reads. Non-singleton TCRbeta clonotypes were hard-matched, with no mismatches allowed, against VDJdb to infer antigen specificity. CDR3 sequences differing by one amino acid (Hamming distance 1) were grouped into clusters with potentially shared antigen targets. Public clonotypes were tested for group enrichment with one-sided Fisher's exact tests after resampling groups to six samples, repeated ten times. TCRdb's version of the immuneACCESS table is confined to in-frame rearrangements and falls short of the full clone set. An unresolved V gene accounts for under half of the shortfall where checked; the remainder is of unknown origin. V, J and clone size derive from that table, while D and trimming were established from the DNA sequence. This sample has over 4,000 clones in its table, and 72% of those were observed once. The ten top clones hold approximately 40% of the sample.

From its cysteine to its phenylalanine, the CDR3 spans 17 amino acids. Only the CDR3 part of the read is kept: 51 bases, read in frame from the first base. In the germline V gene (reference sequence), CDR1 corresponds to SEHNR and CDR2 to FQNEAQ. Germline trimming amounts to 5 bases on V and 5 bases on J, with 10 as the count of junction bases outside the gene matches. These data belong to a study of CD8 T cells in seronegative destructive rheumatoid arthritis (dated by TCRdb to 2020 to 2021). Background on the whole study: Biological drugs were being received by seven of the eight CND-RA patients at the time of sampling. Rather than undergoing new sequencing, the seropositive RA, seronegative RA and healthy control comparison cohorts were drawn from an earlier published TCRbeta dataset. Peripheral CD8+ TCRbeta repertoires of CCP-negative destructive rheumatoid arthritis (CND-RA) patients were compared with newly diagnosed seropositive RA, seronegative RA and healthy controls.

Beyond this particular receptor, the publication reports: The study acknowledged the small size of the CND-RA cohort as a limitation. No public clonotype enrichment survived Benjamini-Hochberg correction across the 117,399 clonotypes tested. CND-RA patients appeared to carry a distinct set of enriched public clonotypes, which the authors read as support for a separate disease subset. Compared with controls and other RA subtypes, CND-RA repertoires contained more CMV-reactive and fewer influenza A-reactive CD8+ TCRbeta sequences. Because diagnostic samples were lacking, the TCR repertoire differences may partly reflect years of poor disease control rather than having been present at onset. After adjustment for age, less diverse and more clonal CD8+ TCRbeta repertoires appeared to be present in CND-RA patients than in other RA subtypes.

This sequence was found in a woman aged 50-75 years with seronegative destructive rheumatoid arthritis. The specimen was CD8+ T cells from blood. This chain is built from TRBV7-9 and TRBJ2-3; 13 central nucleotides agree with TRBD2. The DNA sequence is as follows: TGTGCCAGCAGCCCCCGGACTAGCGGGGGCAAGATAGATACGCAGTATTTT. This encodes CASSPRTSGGKIDTQYF.